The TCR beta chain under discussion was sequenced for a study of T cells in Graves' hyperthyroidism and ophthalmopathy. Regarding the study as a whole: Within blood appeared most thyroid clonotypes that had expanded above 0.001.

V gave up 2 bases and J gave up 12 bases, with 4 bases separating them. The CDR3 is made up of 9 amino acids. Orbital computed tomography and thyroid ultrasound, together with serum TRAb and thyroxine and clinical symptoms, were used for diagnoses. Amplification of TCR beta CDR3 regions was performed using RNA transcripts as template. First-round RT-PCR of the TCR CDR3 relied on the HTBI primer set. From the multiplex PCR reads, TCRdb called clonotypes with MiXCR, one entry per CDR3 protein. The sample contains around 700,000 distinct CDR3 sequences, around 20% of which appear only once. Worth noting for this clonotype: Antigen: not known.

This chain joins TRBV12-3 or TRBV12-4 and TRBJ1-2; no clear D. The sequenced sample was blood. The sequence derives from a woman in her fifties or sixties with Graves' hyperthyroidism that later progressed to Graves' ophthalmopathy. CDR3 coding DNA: TGTGCCAGCAGTTTATGGGACACCTTC. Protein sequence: CASSLWDTF.